The subject of this entry is one T cell receptor (beta chain). This sample was included in a study of blood T cell repertoires in COVID-19. Study overall: Sites in the United States, Italy and Spain provided acute and convalescent COVID-19 samples.

Profiled with immunoSEQ multiplex PCR; TCRdb holds only in-frame clones, not every one. In the table there are about 440,000 clones, around 90% of which are singletons. Looked up from germline, CDR1 is GTSNPN and CDR2 is SVGIG (reference sequence). CDR3 size: 13 residues. Trimming removed 1 base from V and 7 bases from J; junction bases left unmatched: 6. The study drew participants aged about 18 to 95 years from approximately 23 US areas. Researchers sorted participants into cohorts using their self-reported clinical history. The rearrangement links TRBV30 to TRBJ1-2, with TRBD1 identical over 7 bases. The receptor was derived from a man aged 18 to 29 who had recovered from COVID-19. Sequenced input: PBMCs or T cells enriched from blood (not recorded which). The CDR3 DNA reads as TGTGCCTGGAGTGAAGGGGGCGCCGGTGGCTACACCTTC. Amino acid sequence: CAWSEGGAGGYTF.